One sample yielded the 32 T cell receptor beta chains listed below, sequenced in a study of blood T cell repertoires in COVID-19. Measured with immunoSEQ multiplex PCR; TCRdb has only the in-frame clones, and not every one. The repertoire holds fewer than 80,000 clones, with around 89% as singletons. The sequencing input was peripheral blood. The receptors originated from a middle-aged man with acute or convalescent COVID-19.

In DNA form, the CDR3 reads TGTGCCAGCAGGAGGGACAGTAACACTGAAGCTTTCTTT. Translation gives CASRRDSNTEAFF. The V call is TRBV9, the J call TRBJ1-1; TRBD1 matches 7 bases. The CDR3 contains 13 residues. Per the germline V gene, CDR1 is SGDLS and CDR2 is YYNGEE. V lost 5 bases and J lost 2; bases outside the gene matches: 3.

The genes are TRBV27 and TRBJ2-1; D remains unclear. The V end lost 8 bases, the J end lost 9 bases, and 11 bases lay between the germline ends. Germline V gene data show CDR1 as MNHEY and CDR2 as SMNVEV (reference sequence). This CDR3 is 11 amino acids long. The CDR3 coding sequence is TGTGCCAGCGGATTATCCATTGAGCAGTTCTTC. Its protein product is CASGLSIEQFF.

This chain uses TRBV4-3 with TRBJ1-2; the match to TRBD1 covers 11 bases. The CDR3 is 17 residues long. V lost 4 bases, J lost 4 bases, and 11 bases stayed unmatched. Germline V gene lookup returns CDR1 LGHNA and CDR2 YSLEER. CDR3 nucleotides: TGCGCCAGCAGCCGAGCCGGGACAGGGGGAACACTCTATGGCTACACCTTC. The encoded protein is CASSRAGTGGTLYGYTF.

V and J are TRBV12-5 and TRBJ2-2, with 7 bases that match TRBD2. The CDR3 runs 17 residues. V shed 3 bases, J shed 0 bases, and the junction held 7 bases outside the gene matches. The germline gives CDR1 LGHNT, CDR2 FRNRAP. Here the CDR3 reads CASGFTGSGTNTGELFF. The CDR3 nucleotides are TGTGCTAGTGGTTTTACGGGGAGCGGGACGAACACCGGGGAGCTGTTTTTT. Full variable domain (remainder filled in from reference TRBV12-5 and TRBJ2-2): DARVTQTPRHKVTEMGQEVTMRCQPILGHNTVFWYRQTMMQGLELLAYFRNRAPLDDSGMPKDRFSAEMPDATLATLKIQPSEPRDSAVYFCASGFTGSGTNTGELFFGEGSRLTVL.

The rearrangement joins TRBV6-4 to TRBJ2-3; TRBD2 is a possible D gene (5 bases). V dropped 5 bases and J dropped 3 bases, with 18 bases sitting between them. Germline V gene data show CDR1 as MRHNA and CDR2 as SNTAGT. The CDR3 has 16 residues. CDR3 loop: CASSRGVGSGTDTQYF. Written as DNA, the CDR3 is TGTGCCAGCAGTAGAGGCGTGGGTTCGGGGACAGATACGCAGTATTTT.

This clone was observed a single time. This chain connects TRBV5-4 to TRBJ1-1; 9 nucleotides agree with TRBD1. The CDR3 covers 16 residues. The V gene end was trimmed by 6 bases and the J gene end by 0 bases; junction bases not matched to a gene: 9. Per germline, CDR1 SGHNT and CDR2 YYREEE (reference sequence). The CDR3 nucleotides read TGTGCCAGCACCCAAGGGGACAGGGACCTGAACACTGAAGCTTTCTTT. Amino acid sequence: CASTQGDRDLNTEAFF.

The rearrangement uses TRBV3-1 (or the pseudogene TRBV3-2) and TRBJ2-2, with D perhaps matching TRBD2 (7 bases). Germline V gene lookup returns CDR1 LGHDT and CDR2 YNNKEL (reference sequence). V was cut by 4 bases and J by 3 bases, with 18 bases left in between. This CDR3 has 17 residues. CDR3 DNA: TGTGCCAGCAGCCCAGGGGCTAGCGGTCGCGACACCGGGGAGCTGTTTTTT. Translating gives CASSPGASGRDTGELFF.

DNA for the CDR3: TGTGCCAGCAGCACCTATACAGGGGCGCGCAATCAGCCCCAGCATTTT. It codes for CASSTYTGARNQPQHF. The V call is TRBV7-8, the J call TRBJ1-5; 7 bases fit TRBD1. V gave up 5 bases and J gave up 2 bases; unmatched junction bases: 9. CDR1 is SGHVS, CDR2 FQNEAQ, per germline. This CDR3 has 16 amino acids.

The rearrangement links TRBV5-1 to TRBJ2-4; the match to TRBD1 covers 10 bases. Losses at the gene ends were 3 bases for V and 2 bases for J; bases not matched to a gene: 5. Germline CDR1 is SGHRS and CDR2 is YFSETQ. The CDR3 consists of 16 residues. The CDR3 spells CASSSPDRGTKNIQYF. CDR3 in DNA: TGCGCCAGCAGCTCTCCGGACAGGGGGACCAAAAACATTCAGTACTTC.

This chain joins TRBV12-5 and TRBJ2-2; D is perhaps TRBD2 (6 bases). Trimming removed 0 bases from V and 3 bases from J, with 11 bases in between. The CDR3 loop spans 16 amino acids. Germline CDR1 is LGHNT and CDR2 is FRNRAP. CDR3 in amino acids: CASGLVGVADTGELFF. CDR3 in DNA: TGTGCTAGTGGTTTGGTGGGGGTAGCGGACACCGGGGAGCTGTTTTTT.

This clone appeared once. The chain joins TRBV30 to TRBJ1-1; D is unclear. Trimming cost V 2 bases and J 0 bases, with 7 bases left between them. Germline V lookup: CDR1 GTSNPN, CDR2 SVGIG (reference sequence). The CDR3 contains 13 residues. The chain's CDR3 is CAWSFNMNTEAFF. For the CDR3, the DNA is TGTGCCTGGAGTTTTAACATGAACACTGAAGCTTTCTTT.

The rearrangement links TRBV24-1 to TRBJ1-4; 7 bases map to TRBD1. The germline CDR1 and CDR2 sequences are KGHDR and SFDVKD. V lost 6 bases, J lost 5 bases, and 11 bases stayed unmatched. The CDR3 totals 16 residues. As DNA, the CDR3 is TGTGCCACCAGTTCTGACCCGGGACAGATGAATGAAAAACTGTTTTTT. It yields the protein CATSSDPGQMNEKLFF.

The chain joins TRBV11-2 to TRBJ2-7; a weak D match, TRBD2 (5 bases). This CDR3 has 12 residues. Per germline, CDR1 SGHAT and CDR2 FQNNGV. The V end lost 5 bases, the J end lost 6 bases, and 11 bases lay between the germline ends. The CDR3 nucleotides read TGTGCCAGCAGCAAAACCCGGGGCGAGCAGTACTTC. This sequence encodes CASSKTRGEQYF.

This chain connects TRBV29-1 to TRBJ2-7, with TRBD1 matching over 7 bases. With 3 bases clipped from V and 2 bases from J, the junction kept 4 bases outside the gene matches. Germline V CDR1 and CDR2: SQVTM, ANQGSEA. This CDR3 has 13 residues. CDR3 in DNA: TGCAGCGTTGATCTGGGGACAGCCTACGAGCAGTACTTC. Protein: CSVDLGTAYEQYF.

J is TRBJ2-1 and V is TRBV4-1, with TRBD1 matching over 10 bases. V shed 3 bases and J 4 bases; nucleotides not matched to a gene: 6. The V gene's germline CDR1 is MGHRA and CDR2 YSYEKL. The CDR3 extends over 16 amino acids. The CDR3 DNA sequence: TGCGCCAGCAGCCAGGAATGGGGACAGGGGTACAATGAGCAGTTCTTC. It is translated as CASSQEWGQGYNEQFF.

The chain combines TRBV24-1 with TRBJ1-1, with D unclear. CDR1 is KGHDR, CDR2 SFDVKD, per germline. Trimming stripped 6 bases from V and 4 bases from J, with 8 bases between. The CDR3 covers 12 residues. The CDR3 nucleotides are TGTGCCACCAGTAAAGGCGGCACTGAAGCTTTCTTT. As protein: CATSKGGTEAFF.

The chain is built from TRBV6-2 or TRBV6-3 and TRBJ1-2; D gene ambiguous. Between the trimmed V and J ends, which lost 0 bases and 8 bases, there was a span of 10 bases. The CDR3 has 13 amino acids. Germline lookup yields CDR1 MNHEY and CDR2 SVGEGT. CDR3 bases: TGTGCCAGCAGTTACTCGACTCAGACGGGCTACACCTTC. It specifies CASSYSTQTGYTF.

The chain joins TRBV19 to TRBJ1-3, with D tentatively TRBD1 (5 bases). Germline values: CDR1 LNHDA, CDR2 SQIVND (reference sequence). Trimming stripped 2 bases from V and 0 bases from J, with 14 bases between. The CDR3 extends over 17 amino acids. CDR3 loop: CASSIRGPGYSGNTIYF. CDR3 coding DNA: TGTGCCAGTAGTATAAGGGGTCCAGGCTACTCTGGAAACACCATATATTTT.

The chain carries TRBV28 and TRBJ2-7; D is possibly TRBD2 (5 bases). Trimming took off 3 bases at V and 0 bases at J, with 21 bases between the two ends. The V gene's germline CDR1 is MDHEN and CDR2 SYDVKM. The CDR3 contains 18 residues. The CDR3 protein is CASSFPSVAFRDSYEQYF. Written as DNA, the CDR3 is TGTGCCAGCAGTTTTCCTTCTGTAGCATTCCGGGACTCCTACGAGCAGTACTTC. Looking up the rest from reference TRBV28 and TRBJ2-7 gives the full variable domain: DVKVTQSSRYLVKRTGEKVFLECVQDMDHENMFWYRQDPGLGLRLIYFSYDVKMKEKGDIPEGYSVSREKKERFSLILESASTNQTSMYLCASSFPSVAFRDSYEQYFGPGTRLTVT.

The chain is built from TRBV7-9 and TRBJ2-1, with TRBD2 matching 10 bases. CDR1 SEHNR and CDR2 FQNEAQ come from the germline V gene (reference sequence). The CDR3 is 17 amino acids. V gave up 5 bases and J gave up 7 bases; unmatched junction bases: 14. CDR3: CASSQLGGTSAANEQFF. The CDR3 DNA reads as TGTGCCAGCAGCCAGCTAGGGGGGACTAGCGCAGCAAATGAGCAGTTCTTC.

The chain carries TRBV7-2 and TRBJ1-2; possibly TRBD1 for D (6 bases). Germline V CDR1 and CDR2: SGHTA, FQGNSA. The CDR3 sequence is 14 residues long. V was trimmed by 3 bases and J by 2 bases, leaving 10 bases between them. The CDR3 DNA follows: TGTGCCAGCAGCTTCGGACAGCTCAACTATGGCTACACCTTC. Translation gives CASSFGQLNYGYTF. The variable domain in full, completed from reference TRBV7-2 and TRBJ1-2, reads GAGVSQSPSNKVTEKGKDVELRCDPISGHTALYWYRQSLGQGLEFLIYFQGNSAPDKSGLPSDRFSAERTGGSVSTLTIQRTQQEDSAVYLCASSFGQLNYGYTFGSGTRLTVV.

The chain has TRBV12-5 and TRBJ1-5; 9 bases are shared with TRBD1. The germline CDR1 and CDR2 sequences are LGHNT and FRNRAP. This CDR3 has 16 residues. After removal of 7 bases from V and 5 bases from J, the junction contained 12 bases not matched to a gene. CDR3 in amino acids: CASAGQGALLDQPQHF. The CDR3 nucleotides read TGTGCTAGTGCGGGACAGGGAGCTCTCCTGGATCAGCCCCAGCATTTT.

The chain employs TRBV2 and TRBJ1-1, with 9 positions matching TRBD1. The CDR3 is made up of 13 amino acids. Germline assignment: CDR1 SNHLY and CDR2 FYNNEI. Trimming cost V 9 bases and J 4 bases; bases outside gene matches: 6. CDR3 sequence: CASQTGGSTEAFF. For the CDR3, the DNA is TGTGCCAGTCAGACAGGGGGGAGCACTGAAGCTTTCTTT.

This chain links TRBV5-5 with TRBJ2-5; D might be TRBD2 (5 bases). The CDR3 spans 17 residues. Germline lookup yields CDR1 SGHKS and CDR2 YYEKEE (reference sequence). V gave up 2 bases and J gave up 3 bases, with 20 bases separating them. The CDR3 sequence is CASSLTRAPSSKETQYF. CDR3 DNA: TGTGCCAGCAGCTTAACTAGGGCCCCGTCCTCCAAAGAGACCCAGTACTTC.

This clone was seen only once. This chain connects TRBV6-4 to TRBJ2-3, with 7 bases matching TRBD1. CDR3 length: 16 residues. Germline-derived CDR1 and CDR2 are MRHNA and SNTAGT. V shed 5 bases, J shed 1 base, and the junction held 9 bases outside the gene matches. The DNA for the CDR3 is TGTGCCAGCAGTTCCCGTGGAACAGGGGGCACAGATACGCAGTATTTT. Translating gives CASSSRGTGGTDTQYF.

Here the CDR3 DNA reads TGTGCCAGCAGCTTAGGGAGTCCTAGCGGGAGGGGGGATACGCAGTATTTT. This codes for CASSLGSPSGRGDTQYF. The rearrangement uses TRBV11-2 and TRBJ2-3; 12 bases map to TRBD2. The germline V gene encodes CDR1 SGHAT and CDR2 FQNNGV. J was trimmed by 6 bases and V by 1 base; bases with no gene match: 8. CDR3 length equals 17 residues.

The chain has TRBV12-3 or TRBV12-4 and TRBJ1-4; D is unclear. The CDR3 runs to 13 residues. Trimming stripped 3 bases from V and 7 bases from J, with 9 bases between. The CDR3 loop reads CASSFKGGEKLFF. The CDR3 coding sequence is TGTGCCAGCAGTTTTAAGGGAGGTGAAAAACTGTTTTTT.

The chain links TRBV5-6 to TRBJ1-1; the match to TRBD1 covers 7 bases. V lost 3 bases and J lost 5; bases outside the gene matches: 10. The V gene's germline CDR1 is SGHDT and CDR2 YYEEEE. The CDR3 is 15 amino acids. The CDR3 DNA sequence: TGTGCCAGCAGCTACGCGAATATACAGGGGACTGAAGCTTTCTTT. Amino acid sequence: CASSYANIQGTEAFF.

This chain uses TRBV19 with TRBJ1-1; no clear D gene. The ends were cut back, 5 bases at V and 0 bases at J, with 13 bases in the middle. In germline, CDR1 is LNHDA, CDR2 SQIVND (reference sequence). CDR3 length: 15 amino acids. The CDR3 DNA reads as TGTGCCAGTAGTGTTGACAAGCTGATGAACACTGAAGCTTTCTTT. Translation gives CASSVDKLMNTEAFF.

The CDR3 DNA follows: TGCGCCCCCCCTATCCGGGACAGGGGGCTTTATAGCAATCAGCCCCAGCATTTT. The encoded protein is CAPPIRDRGLYSNQPQHF. The chain joins TRBV23-1 to TRBJ1-5; 12 bases are shared with TRBD1. TRBV23-1 is annotated as an ORF whose role is uncertain. CDR3 length equals 18 residues. The V gene end was trimmed by 11 bases and the J gene end by 0 bases; junction bases not matched to a gene: 14.

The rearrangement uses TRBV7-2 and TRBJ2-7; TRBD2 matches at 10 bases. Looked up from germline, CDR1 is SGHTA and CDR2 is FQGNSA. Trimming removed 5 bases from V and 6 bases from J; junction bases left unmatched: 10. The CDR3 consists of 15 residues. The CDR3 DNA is TGTGCCAGCAGCCACCAAGCGGGAGGGACCGTCGAGCAGTACTTC. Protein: CASSHQAGGTVEQYF.

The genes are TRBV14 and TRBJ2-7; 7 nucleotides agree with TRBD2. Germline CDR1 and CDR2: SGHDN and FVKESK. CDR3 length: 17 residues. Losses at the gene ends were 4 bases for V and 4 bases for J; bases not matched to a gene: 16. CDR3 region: CASSPLLDGGSRYEQYF. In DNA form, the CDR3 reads TGTGCCAGCAGCCCTCTCCTAGACGGCGGGAGTAGGTACGAGCAGTACTTC.